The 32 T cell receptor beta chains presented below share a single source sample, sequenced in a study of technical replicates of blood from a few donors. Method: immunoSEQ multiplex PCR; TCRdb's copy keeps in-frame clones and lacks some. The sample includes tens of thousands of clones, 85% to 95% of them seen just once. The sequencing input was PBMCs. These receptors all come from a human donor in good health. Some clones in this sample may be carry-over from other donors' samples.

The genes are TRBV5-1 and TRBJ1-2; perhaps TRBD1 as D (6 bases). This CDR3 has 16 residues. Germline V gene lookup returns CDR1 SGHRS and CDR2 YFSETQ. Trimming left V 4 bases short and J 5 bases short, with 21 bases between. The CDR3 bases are TGCGCCAGCAGCGAAACCCCTGACAGGCTTGGGTATGGCTACACCTTC. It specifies CASSETPDRLGYGYTF.

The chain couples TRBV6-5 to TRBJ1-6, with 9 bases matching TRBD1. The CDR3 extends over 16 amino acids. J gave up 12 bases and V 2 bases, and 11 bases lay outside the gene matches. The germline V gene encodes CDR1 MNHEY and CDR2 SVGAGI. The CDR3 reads CASSYATGTGREPLHF. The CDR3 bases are TGTGCCAGCAGTTACGCTACCGGGACAGGGAGGGAACCCCTCCACTTT.

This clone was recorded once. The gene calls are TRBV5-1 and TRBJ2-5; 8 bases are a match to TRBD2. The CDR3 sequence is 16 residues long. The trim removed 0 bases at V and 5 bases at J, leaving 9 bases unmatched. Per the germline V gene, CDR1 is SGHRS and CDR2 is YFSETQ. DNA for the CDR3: TGCGCCAGCAGCTTGGAAGGGCGGGGGGCCCGGGAGACCCAGTACTTC. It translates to CASSLEGRGARETQYF.

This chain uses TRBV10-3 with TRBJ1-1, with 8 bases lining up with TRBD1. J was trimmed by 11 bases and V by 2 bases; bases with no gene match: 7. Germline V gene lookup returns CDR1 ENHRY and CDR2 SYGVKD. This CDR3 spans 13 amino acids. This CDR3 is CAISEADRAAAFF. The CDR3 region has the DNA TGTGCCATCAGTGAGGCGGACAGGGCCGCTGCTTTCTTT.

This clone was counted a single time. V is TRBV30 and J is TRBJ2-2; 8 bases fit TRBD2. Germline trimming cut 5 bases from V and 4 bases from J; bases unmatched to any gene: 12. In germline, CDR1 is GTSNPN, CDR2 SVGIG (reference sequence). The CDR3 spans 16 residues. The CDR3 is CAWGGGSGITTGELFF. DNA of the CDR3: TGTGCCTGGGGGGGCGGTAGCGGGATTACCACCGGGGAGCTGTTTTTT.

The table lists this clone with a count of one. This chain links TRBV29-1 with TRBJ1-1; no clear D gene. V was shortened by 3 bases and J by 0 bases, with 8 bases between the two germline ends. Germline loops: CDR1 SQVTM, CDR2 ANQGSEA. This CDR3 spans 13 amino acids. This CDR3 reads CSVERELNTEAFF. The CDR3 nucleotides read TGCAGCGTTGAGCGGGAGTTGAACACTGAAGCTTTCTTT.

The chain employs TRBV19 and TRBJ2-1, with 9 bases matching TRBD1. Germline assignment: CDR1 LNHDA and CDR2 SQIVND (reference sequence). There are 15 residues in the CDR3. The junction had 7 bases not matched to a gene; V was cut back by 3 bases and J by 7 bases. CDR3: CASSMLGTGLNEQFF. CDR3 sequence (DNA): TGTGCCAGTAGTATGTTAGGGACAGGGTTGAATGAGCAGTTCTTC. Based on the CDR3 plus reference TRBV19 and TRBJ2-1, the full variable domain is DGGITQSPKYLFRKEGQNVTLSCEQNLNHDAMYWYRQDPGQGLRLIYYSQIVNDFQKGDIAEGYSVSREKKESFPLTVTSAQKNPTAFYLCASSMLGTGLNEQFFGPGTRLTVL.

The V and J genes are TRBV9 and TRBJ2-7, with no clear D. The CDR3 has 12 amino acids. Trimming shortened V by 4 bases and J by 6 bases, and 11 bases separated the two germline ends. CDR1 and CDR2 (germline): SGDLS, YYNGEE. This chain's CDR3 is CASSLASGEQYF. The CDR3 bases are TGTGCCAGCAGCCTGGCTTCTGGCGAGCAGTACTTC.

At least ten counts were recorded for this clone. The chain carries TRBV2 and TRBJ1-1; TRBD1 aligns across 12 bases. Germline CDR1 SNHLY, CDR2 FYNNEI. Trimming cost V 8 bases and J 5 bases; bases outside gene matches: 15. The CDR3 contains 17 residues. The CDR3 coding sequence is TGTGCCAGCGTAGACTTCCGGGACAGGGGGCGATTGACTGAAGCTTTCTTT. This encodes CASVDFRDRGRLTEAFF.

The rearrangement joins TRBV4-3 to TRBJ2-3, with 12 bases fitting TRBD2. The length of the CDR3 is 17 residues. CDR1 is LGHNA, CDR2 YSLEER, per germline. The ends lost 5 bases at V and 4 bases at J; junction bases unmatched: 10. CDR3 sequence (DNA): TGCGCCAGCAGCTCCCTAGCGGGGGGGGTGGCGTCAGATACGCAGTATTTT. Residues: CASSSLAGGVASDTQYF.

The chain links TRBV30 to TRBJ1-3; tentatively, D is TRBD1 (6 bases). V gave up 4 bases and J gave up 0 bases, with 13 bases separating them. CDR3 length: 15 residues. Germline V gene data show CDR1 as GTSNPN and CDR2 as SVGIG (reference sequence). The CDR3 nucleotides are TGTGCCTGGACGGACAGAGTCTTCTCTGGAAACACCATATATTTT. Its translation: CAWTDRVFSGNTIYF.

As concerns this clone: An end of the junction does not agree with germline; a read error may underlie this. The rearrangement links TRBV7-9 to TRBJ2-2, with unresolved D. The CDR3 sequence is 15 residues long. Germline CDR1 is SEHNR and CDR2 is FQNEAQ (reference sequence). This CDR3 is CASSLGARNAGELFF. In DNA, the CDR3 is TGTGCCAGCAGCTTAGGTGCTAGGAACGCCGGGGAGCTGTTTTTT.

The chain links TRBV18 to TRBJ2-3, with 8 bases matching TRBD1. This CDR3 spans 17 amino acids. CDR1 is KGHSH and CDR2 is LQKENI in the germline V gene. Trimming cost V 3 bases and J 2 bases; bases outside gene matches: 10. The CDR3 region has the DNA TGTGCCAGCTCACCCCTTCGGACAGGGAGAGACACAGATACGCAGTATTTT. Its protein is CASSPLRTGRDTDTQYF.

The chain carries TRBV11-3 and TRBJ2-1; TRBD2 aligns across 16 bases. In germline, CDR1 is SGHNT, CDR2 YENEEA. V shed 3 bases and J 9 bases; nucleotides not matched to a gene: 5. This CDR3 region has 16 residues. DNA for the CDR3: TGTGCCAGCAGCTTGGGACTAGCGGGAGGGCCGAGTGAGCAGTTCTTC. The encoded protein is CASSLGLAGGPSEQFF.

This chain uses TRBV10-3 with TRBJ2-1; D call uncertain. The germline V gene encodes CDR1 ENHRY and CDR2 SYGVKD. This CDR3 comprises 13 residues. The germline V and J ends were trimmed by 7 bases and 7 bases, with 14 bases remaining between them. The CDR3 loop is CAITSPPRNEQFF. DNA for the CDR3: TGTGCCATCACGTCTCCCCCTCGGAATGAGCAGTTCTTC.

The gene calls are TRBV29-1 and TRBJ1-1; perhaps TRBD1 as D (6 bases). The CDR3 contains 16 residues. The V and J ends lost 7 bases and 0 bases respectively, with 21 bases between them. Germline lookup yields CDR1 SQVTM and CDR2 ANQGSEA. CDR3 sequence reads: CSAVGDIRIMNTEAFF. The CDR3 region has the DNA TGCAGCGCCGTGGGGGACATACGAATCATGAACACTGAAGCTTTCTTT. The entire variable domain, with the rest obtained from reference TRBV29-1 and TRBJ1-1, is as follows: SAVISQKPSRDICQRGTSLTIQCQVDSQVTMMFWYRQQPGQSLTLIATANQGSEATYESGFVIDKFPISRPNLTFSTLTVSNMSPEDSSIYLCSAVGDIRIMNTEAFFGQGTRLTVV.

CDR3 protein: CASSITGQARAGNTEAFF. DNA for the CDR3: TGTGCCAGCAGCATCACGGGACAGGCTAGGGCGGGGAACACTGAAGCTTTCTTT. The chain has TRBV5-6 and TRBJ1-1, with 8 bases matching TRBD1. The CDR3 consists of 18 residues. V dropped 4 bases and J dropped 1; count of bases not matched to a gene: 15. Germline assignment: CDR1 SGHDT and CDR2 YYEEEE.

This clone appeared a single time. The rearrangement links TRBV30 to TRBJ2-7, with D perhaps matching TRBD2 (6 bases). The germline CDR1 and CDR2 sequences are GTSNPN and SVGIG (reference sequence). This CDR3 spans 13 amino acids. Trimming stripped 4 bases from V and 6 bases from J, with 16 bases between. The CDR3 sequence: CAWTIGRGGEQYF. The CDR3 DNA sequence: TGTGCCTGGACCATAGGCCGGGGAGGCGAGCAGTACTTC.

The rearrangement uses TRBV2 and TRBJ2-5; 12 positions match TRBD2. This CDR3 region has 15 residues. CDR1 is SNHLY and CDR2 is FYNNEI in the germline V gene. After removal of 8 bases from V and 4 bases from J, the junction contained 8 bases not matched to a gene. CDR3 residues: CASGPTSGSPETQYF. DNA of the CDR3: TGTGCCAGCGGCCCGACTAGCGGGAGTCCAGAGACCCAGTACTTC.

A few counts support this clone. The DNA of the CDR3 is TGTGCCAGCAGAGCCCTGACAGGGGGGATGAATGAGCAGTTCTTC. Translating it yields CASRALTGGMNEQFF. This chain connects TRBV11-2 to TRBJ2-1, with TRBD1 matching over 9 bases. Trimming took 6 bases from V and 7 from J; bases not matched to a gene: 10. CDR3 length equals 15 residues. Germline V lookup: CDR1 SGHAT, CDR2 FQNNGV.

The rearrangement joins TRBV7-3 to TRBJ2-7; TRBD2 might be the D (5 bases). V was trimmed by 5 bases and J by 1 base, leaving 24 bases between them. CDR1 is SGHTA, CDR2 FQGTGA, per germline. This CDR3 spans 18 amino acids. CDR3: CASSLIRTGSTISYEQYF. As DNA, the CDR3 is TGTGCCAGCAGCCTCATCAGAACGGGGTCCACGATATCCTACGAGCAGTACTTC.

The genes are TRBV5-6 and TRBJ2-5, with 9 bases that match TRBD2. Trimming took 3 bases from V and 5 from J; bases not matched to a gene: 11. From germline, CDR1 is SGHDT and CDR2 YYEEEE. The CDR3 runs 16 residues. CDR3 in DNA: TGTGCCAGCAGCTCGAAGACGACTAGCGGTTGGGAGACCCAGTACTTC. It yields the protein CASSSKTTSGWETQYF.

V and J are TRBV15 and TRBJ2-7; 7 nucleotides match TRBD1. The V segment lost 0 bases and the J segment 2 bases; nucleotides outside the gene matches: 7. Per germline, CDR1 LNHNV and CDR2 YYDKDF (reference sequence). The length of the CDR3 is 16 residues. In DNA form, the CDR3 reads TGTGCCACCAGCAGAGAAATAGGGACAGCACCCTACGAGCAGTACTTC. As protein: CATSREIGTAPYEQYF. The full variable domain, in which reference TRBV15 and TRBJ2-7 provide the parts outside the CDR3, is DAMVIQNPRYQVTQFGKPVTLSCSQTLNHNVMYWYQQKSSQAPKLLFHYYDKDFNNEADTPDNFQSRRPNTSFCFLDIRSPGLGDTAMYLCATSREIGTAPYEQYFGPGTRLTVT.

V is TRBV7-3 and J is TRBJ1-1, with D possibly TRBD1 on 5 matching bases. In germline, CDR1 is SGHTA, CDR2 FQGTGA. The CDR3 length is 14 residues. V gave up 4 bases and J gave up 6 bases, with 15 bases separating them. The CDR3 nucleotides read TGTGCCAGCAGCTCACCAGGGTTAATCGCTGAAGCTTTCTTT. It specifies CASSSPGLIAEAFF.

The CDR3 DNA sequence: TGTGCCAGCAGCCAGGGGTTTGGAAACACCATATATTTT. Amino acids: CASSQGFGNTIYF. The rearrangement uses TRBV7-3 and TRBJ1-3; weak D call: TRBD1 (6 bases). The length of the CDR3 is 13 residues. V was cut by 5 bases and J by 3 bases, with 8 bases left in between. Per the germline V gene, CDR1 is SGHTA and CDR2 is FQGTGA.

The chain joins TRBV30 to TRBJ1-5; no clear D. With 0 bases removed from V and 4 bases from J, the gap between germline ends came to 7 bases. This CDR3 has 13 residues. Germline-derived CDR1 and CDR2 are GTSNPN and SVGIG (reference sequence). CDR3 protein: CAWSVAGNQPQHF. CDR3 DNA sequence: TGTGCCTGGAGTGTTGCGGGGAATCAGCCCCAGCATTTT.

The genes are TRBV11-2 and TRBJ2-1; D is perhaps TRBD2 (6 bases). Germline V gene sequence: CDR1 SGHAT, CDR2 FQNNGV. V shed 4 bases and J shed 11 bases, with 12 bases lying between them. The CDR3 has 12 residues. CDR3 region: CASSYSGTQQFF. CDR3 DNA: TGTGCCAGCAGCTATTCCGGGACTCAGCAGTTCTTC.

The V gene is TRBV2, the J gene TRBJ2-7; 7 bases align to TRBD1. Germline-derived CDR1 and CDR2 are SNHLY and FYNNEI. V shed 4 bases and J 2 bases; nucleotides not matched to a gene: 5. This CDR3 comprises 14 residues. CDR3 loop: CASSADRATYEQYF. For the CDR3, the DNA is TGTGCCAGCAGTGCAGACAGGGCCACCTACGAGCAGTACTTC.

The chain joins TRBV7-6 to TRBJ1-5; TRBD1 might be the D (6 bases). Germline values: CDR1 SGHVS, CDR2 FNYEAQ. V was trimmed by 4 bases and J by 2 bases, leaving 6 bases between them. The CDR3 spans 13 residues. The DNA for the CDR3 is TGTGCCAGCAGCTCAGGGGGCAATCAGCCCCAGCATTTT. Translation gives CASSSGGNQPQHF. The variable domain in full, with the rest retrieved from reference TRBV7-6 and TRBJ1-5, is GAGVSQSPRYKVTKRGQDVALRCDPISGHVSLYWYRQALGQGPEFLTYFNYEAQQDKSGLPNDRFSAERPEGSISTLTIQRTEQRDSAMYRCASSSGGNQPQHFGDGTRLSIL.

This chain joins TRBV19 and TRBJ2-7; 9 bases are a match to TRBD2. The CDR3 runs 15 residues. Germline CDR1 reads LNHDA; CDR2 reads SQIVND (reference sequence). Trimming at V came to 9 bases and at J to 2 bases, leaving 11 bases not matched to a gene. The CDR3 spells CASRPAGGMTYEQYF. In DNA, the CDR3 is TGTGCCAGCAGACCCGCGGGGGGGATGACCTACGAGCAGTACTTC.

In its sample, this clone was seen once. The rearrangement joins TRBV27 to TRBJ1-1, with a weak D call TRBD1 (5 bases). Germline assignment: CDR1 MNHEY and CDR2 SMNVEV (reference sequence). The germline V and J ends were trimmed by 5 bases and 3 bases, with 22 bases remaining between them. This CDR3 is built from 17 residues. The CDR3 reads CASSPPGVVSTDTEAFF. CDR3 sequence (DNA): TGTGCCAGCAGTCCCCCGGGGGTGGTGAGTACGGACACTGAAGCTTTCTTT.

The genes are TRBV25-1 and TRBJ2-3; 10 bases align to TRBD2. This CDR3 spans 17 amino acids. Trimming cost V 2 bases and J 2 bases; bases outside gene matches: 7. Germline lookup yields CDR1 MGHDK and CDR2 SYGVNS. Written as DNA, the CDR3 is TGTGCCAGCAGTGAACAAAGCGGGGGGGCCAACACAGATACGCAGTATTTT. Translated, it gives CASSEQSGGANTDTQYF.